Shown below are 26 T cell receptor beta chains from a single sample sequenced in a study of sequential checkpoint blockade in melanoma. Treatment of the sample: randomized to nivolumab then ipilimumab (arm A) or the reverse (arm B). Produced via immunoSEQ multiplex PCR; TCRdb's table is partial and in-frame only. The table includes about 20,000 clones, around four fifths detected once. The sequences come from CD8+ T cells sorted from blood (inferred from file names), collected from a patient given nivolumab and ipilimumab in sequence. Every receptor here comes from a human donor with melanoma.

This chain joins TRBV5-6 and TRBJ2-5; no definite D call. Per the germline V gene, CDR1 is SGHDT and CDR2 is YYEEEE. V was cut by 1 base and J by 0 bases, with 13 bases left in between. The CDR3 sequence is 16 residues long. CDR3 DNA sequence: TGTGCCAGCAGCTTGTATGGCGGAGAGTACCAAGAGACCCAGTACTTC. Amino acids: CASSLYGGEYQETQYF.

This chain links TRBV19 with TRBJ2-3, with 10 bases lining up with TRBD2. Per germline, CDR1 LNHDA and CDR2 SQIVND (reference sequence). This CDR3 region has 17 residues. After removal of 2 bases from V and 0 bases from J, the junction contained 5 bases not matched to a gene. Here the CDR3 reads CASSINLAGASTDTQYF. As DNA, the CDR3 is TGTGCCAGTAGTATAAACCTAGCGGGGGCCAGCACAGATACGCAGTATTTT.

The chain recombines TRBV19 with TRBJ2-1, with 9 bases fitting TRBD2. Germline-derived CDR1 and CDR2 are LNHDA and SQIVND (reference sequence). The CDR3 covers 15 residues. V shed 3 bases and J 0 bases; nucleotides not matched to a gene: 0. The CDR3 loop reads CASSMTSGSYNEQFF. CDR3 sequence (DNA): TGTGCCAGTAGTATGACTAGCGGCTCCTACAATGAGCAGTTCTTC.

V usage is TRBV13 and J usage is TRBJ1-6, with 7 nucleotides matching TRBD1. Germline values: CDR1 PRHDT, CDR2 FYEKMQ (reference sequence). After removal of 5 bases from V and 4 bases from J, the junction contained 8 bases not matched to a gene. This CDR3 spans 16 amino acids. CDR3: CASSPTGTEYNSPLHF. The CDR3 nucleotides are TGTGCCAGCAGCCCGACCGGGACAGAGTATAATTCACCCCTCCACTTT.

The table lists this clone with a few counts. The chain couples TRBV6-4 to TRBJ1-6, with a weak D call TRBD1 (6 bases). The germline V gene has CDR1 MRHNA and CDR2 SNTAGT. V gave up 5 bases and J gave up 10 bases, with 15 bases separating them. The CDR3 length is 14 residues. CDR3 loop: CASSQTGSRSPLHF. DNA of the CDR3: TGTGCCAGCAGTCAGACAGGTTCGCGGTCACCCCTCCACTTT.

This clone was counted between two and nine times. This chain uses TRBV19 with TRBJ1-2; 7 positions match TRBD1. J was trimmed by 4 bases and V by 5 bases; bases with no gene match: 10. Germline-derived CDR1 and CDR2 are LNHDA and SQIVND (reference sequence). This CDR3 region has 15 residues. This chain's CDR3 is CASSPSPTGPYGYTF. DNA for the CDR3: TGTGCCAGTAGTCCATCCCCGACAGGGCCCTATGGCTACACCTTC. Drawing the rest from reference TRBV19 and TRBJ1-2, the complete variable domain is DGGITQSPKYLFRKEGQNVTLSCEQNLNHDAMYWYRQDPGQGLRLIYYSQIVNDFQKGDIAEGYSVSREKKESFPLTVTSAQKNPTAFYLCASSPSPTGPYGYTFGSGTRLTVV.

The chain couples TRBV6-5 to TRBJ2-7, with D possibly being TRBD1 (6 bases). Trimming removed 6 bases from V and 2 bases from J, with 11 bases in between. The CDR3 loop spans 13 amino acids. The V gene's germline CDR1 is MNHEY and CDR2 SVGAGI. The CDR3 loop reads CASSPGQTYEQYF. The CDR3 nucleotides read TGTGCCAGCAGCCCCGGACAGACCTACGAGCAGTACTTC.

The V and J genes are TRBV28 and TRBJ2-1; 11 bases align to TRBD1. In germline, CDR1 is MDHEN, CDR2 SYDVKM. The junction had 6 bases not matched to a gene; V was cut back by 5 bases and J by 9 bases. CDR3 length equals 14 residues. For the CDR3, the DNA is TGTGCCAGCAGTCCCTGGACAGGGGGCGGTGAGCAGTTCTTC. It translates to CASSPWTGGGEQFF. The full variable domain, with the rest looked up from reference TRBV28 and TRBJ2-1, is DVKVTQSSRYLVKRTGEKVFLECVQDMDHENMFWYRQDPGLGLRLIYFSYDVKMKEKGDIPEGYSVSREKKERFSLILESASTNQTSMYLCASSPWTGGGEQFFGPGTRLTVL.

This clone appeared once. The CDR3 region is CAISTSGGQTDTQYF. The CDR3 nucleotides are TGTGCCATCAGCACTAGCGGGGGGCAGACAGATACGCAGTATTTT. The chain is built from TRBV10-3 and TRBJ2-3, with TRBD2 matching over 12 bases. CDR1 ENHRY and CDR2 SYGVKD come from the germline V gene. The V gene end was trimmed by 6 bases and the J gene end by 3 bases; junction bases not matched to a gene: 4. CDR3 length equals 15 residues.

The chain recombines TRBV7-8 with TRBJ1-1; tentatively, D is TRBD1 (5 bases). Germline CDR1 and CDR2: SGHVS and FQNEAQ. The V end lost 8 bases, the J end lost 4 bases, and 14 bases lay between the germline ends. The CDR3 length is 13 residues. The CDR3 loop is CASVGGGSTEAFF. The DNA of the CDR3 is TGTGCCAGCGTTGGGGGGGGGTCCACTGAAGCTTTCTTT.

This rearrangement joins TRBV2 to TRBJ2-3; TRBD2 agrees at 9 bases. This CDR3 is built from 16 residues. In germline, CDR1 is SNHLY, CDR2 FYNNEI. Trimming cost V 10 bases and J 4 bases; bases outside gene matches: 15. The chain's CDR3 is CAIIAGSGGRSDTQYF. CDR3 bases: TGTGCCATCATCGCAGGTAGCGGGGGTCGGTCAGATACGCAGTATTTT.

CDR3: CASSVAGSYNEQFF. As DNA, the CDR3 is TGTGCCAGTAGTGTGGCTGGCTCGTACAATGAGCAGTTCTTC. The V gene is TRBV19, the J gene TRBJ2-1; D unclear. The CDR3 is 14 residues long. The germline V gene encodes CDR1 LNHDA and CDR2 SQIVND (reference sequence). V was pared by 5 bases and J by 4 bases, with 12 bases between.

The rearrangement uses TRBV7-3 and TRBJ2-2, with 13 bases aligning to TRBD2. Germline CDR1 and CDR2: SGHTA and FQGTGA. V gave up 6 bases and J gave up 1 base; unmatched junction bases: 11. This CDR3 spans 19 amino acids. The CDR3 DNA reads TGTGCCAGCAGTCCCACCGGACTAGCGGGGGATATGAACACCGGGGAGCTGTTTTTT. Protein product: CASSPTGLAGDMNTGELFF.

The sample holds a few counts of this clone. V gene TRBV7-2 combines with J gene TRBJ2-3; TRBD1 agrees at 11 bases. Unmatched junction bases numbered 6, after V lost 7 bases and J lost 3 bases. Per germline, CDR1 SGHTA and CDR2 FQGNSA. The CDR3 is 15 amino acids. CDR3 nucleotides: TGTGCCAGCAAACACCGGGACAGGGGGACAGATACGCAGTATTTT. Residues: CASKHRDRGTDTQYF.

V and J are TRBV2 and TRBJ2-5; maybe TRBD1 (6 bases). Germline CDR1 SNHLY, CDR2 FYNNEI. Trimming cost V 6 bases and J 1 base, with 15 bases left between them. This CDR3 has 15 residues. CDR3 loop: CASSHEDSFQETQYF. The CDR3, as DNA: TGTGCCAGCAGCCACGAGGACAGTTTCCAAGAGACCCAGTACTTC.

This rearrangement joins TRBV4-3 to TRBJ2-3; TRBD2 matches 13 bases. The CDR3 is 18 residues long. Germline V lookup: CDR1 LGHNA, CDR2 YSLEER. Trimming cost V 0 bases and J 1 base; bases outside gene matches: 4. The CDR3 nucleotides are TGCGCCAGCAGCCAAGATCAAACTAGCGGGGGGGGCACAGATACGCAGTATTTT. Amino acid sequence: CASSQDQTSGGGTDTQYF.

The V gene is TRBV29-1, the J gene TRBJ2-1; TRBD1 is a possible D gene (5 bases). The CDR3 runs 12 residues. V was trimmed by 4 bases and J by 7 bases, leaving 11 bases between them. Per the germline V gene, CDR1 is SQVTM and CDR2 is ANQGSEA. CDR3 region: CSVGTTGNEQFF. CDR3 sequence (DNA): TGCAGCGTTGGGACAACTGGGAATGAGCAGTTCTTC.

This clone was counted a few times. This chain connects TRBV7-3 to TRBJ1-6; 8 nucleotides line up with TRBD1. The germline V gene has CDR1 SGHTA and CDR2 FQGTGA. The CDR3 contains 17 residues. The junction had 11 bases not matched to a gene; V was cut back by 4 bases and J by 6 bases. The CDR3 bases are TGTGCCAGCAGCTCAATGGACAGGGAGGGGATTAATTCACCCCTCCACTTT. Translation: CASSSMDREGINSPLHF.

The chain joins TRBV28 to TRBJ1-2, with D perhaps matching TRBD1 (6 bases). Trimming removed 2 bases from V and 8 bases from J, with 15 bases in between. CDR1 and CDR2 (germline): MDHEN, SYDVKM. The CDR3 spans 14 residues. CDR3 sequence: CASSLNRAPWGYTF. The CDR3 nucleotides read TGTGCCAGCAGTTTAAACAGGGCCCCTTGGGGCTACACCTTC.

A few counts support this clone. The V call is TRBV19, the J call TRBJ1-4, with D tentatively TRBD1 (6 bases). Germline assignment: CDR1 LNHDA and CDR2 SQIVND (reference sequence). The CDR3 is 15 residues long. V was cut by 2 bases and J by 4 bases, with 11 bases left in between. The CDR3 here is CASSITPRGNEKLFF. In DNA, the CDR3 is TGTGCCAGTAGTATAACCCCCAGGGGTAATGAAAAACTGTTTTTT.

V is TRBV7-2 and J is TRBJ2-1; 12 nucleotides agree with TRBD2. J gave up 7 bases and V 5 bases, and 9 bases lay outside the gene matches. The CDR3 contains 16 residues. Germline CDR1 is SGHTA and CDR2 is FQGNSA. This CDR3 reads CASSITSGGLGNEQFF. CDR3 sequence (DNA): TGTGCCAGCAGCATCACTAGCGGGGGGCTGGGGAATGAGCAGTTCTTC.

The V call is TRBV9, the J call TRBJ2-2, with 10 positions matching TRBD2. Germline lookup yields CDR1 SGDLS and CDR2 YYNGEE. This CDR3 has 18 amino acids. The V segment lost 0 bases and the J segment 3 bases; nucleotides outside the gene matches: 8. The CDR3, as DNA: TGTGCCAGCAGCGTAGGGGTAGCGGGGGGCCTTTACACCGGGGAGCTGTTTTTT. Translated: CASSVGVAGGLYTGELFF. Based on the CDR3 plus reference TRBV9 and TRBJ2-2, the full variable domain is DSGVTQTPKHLITATGQRVTLRCSPRSGDLSVYWYQQSLDQGLQFLIQYYNGEERAKGNILERFSAQQFPDLHSELNLSSLELGDSALYFCASSVGVAGGLYTGELFFGEGSRLTVL.

The genes are TRBV28 and TRBJ2-5; 11 bases agree with TRBD2. Germline V gene data show CDR1 as MDHEN and CDR2 as SYDVKM. The trim removed 2 bases at V and 8 bases at J, leaving 10 bases unmatched. CDR3 length: 16 residues. CDR3 region: CASSLGQTSGGFTQYF. Here the CDR3 DNA reads TGTGCCAGCAGTTTAGGGCAAACTAGCGGGGGTTTCACCCAGTACTTC.

V is TRBV4-1 and J is TRBJ1-5, with D possibly being TRBD1 (6 bases). This CDR3 contains 15 residues. The germline V gene encodes CDR1 MGHRA and CDR2 YSYEKL. Trimming shortened V by 0 bases and J by 9 bases, and 15 bases separated the two germline ends. CDR3 in amino acids: CASSQEGGGGWPQHF. The DNA of the CDR3 is TGCGCCAGCAGCCAAGAGGGAGGGGGGGGATGGCCCCAGCATTTT.

The chain links TRBV6-1 to TRBJ1-5; D not resolved. V gave up 5 bases and J gave up 5 bases, with 16 bases separating them. CDR1 MNHNS and CDR2 SASEGT come from the germline V gene. This CDR3 has 15 amino acids. The CDR3 loop reads CASSTIRHSYQPQHF. The CDR3 region has the DNA TGTGCCAGCAGTACCATAAGACATTCGTATCAGCCCCAGCATTTT.

The rearrangement joins TRBV29-1 to TRBJ2-7, with TRBD1 matching 9 bases. J lost 6 bases, V lost 7 bases, and 10 bases had no gene match. The germline gives CDR1 SQVTM, CDR2 ANQGSEA. The CDR3 is made up of 13 amino acids. This chain's CDR3 is CSASGTGPPEQYF. For the CDR3, the DNA is TGCAGCGCGTCCGGGACAGGGCCCCCCGAGCAGTACTTC.